This T cell receptor beta chain was sequenced in a study of T cell responses to AZD1222 COVID-19 vaccine (dated by TCRdb to 2020 to 2023). About the study as a whole: Because spike-specific TCR depth and breadth did not differ between the two schedules, AZD1222 recipients who got a second dose at roughly 4 weeks were pooled with those who got a second dose at roughly 12 weeks. Enrollment into the trials was organized by age into subgroups of 18-55, 56-69 and 70-plus years, and those subgroups contained approximately 160, 26 and 62 TCR-sequenced participants, respectively. TCR sequencing covered some 250 trial participants: 200 to 210 given two doses of AZD1222 and around 26 given two doses of MenACWY control vaccine. Findings and caveats that apply to the study as a whole: The 56-69-year group was small, and its depth increase did not reach significance, likely because of low power. Participants were mostly white British and included more females than males, and it was suggested by the authors that clonal diversity may have been underestimated. Conclusions about previously exposed vaccinees were limited because only five to seven AZD1222 recipients were SARS-CoV-2 seropositive at baseline. Nearly half of unique spike-specific TCRs reportedly recognized epitopes outside regions mutated in the B.1.351 and B.1.1.7 variants. A significant rise in spike-specific TCR breadth and depth was observed after two AZD1222 doses relative to day 0 and relative to MenACWY recipients. CD4 TCRs associated with the vaccine covered the entire spike protein, and the dominant responses were in regions 160-218 and 743-854. Because no day 14 peak-response samples were available, repertoires were characterized only after the peak T cell response.

A note on this clone: The antigen it binds to is not known. No quality values exist for individual bases; no much larger clone is one base distant.

The CDR3 regions of human TCRbeta chains were analyzed by immunosequencing. The study's processing was this. TCRs in the repertoires were compared against a reference library of SARS-CoV-2-specific TCRs that had been generated with the MIRA antigen-specificity platform. Breadth was defined as the fraction of unique TCRs that were SARS-CoV-2-associated, and depth was defined as the fraction of total T cells that were SARS-CoV-2-associated. Using the MIRA data, each spike-specific TCR was assigned both to the spike region to which the TCR was reactive and to a CD4 or CD8 class. Log10-transformed breadth and depth values were compared by one-way ANOVA with Sidak's multiple comparisons tests. Here the immuneACCESS table is served through TCRdb, limited to in-frame sequences with V and J called. Missing clones are a known gap in these copies; in checked studies unresolved V genes cover under half, and the rest lacks a known reason. The V and J calls and clone size were taken over from that table, and D and trimming were inferred from the DNA. This sample gives about 120,000 clones in total; 70% to 90% of them show up just once. Around 1.6% of the sample lies in the top ten.

CDR1 and CDR2 are drawn from the germline V gene: LGHNA, YSLEER. The trim is 4 bases for V and 6 bases for J, with a gap of 15 bases between the germline ends. The CDR3 covers 14 residues, taking in both the cysteine and the phenylalanine. Only the CDR3 part of the read is kept: 42 bases, read in frame from the first base. What this sample's time point label stands for: baseline before first vaccination. Vaccinee samples came from UK trials COV001 and COV002, including a single-blind randomized controlled phase 2/3 trial of AZD1222 (ChAdOx1 nCoV-19) in healthy adults. For TCRbeta chain sequencing, PBMC samples were collected from trial participants at day 0 and at day 28 after the second dose.

The TCR comes from an adult in good health. Sample: peripheral blood, taken on day 0 of AZD1222 vaccination. Recombination joined TRBV4-3 with TRBJ1-1; the best D guess is TRBD1, with 6 bases matching. The CDR3 has the sequence CASSPAGGFAEAFF. The DNA is as follows: TGCGCCAGCAGCCCCGCTGGGGGCTTCGCTGAAGCTTTCTTT.